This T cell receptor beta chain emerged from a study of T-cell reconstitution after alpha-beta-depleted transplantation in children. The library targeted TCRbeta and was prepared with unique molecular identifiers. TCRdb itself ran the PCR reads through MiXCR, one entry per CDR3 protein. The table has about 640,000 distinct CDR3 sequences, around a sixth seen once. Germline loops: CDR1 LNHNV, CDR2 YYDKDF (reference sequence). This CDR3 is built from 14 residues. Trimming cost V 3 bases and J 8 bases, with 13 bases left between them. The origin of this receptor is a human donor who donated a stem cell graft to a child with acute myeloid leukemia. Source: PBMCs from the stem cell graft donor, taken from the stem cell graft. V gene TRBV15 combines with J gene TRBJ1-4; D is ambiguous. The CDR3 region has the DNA TGTGCCACCAGCAGGAGCAGGTCGCAAGAAAAACTGTTTTTT. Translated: CATSRSRSQEKLFF. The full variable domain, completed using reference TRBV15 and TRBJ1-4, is DAMVIQNPRYQVTQFGKPVTLSCSQTLNHNVMYWYQQKSSQAPKLLFHYYDKDFNNEADTPDNFQSRRPNTSFCFLDIRSPGLGDTAMYLCATSRSRSQEKLFFGSGTQLSVL.